Listed here are 10 T cell receptor beta chains from one sample, sequenced in a study of blood T cell repertoires in COVID-19. This table comes from immunoSEQ multiplex PCR, and its TCRdb copy is limited to in-frame clones, with some not included. The sample has 450,000 to 600,000 clones; roughly nine tenths are singletons. The source material was PBMCs or T cells enriched from blood (not recorded which). All receptors derive from a woman between 18 and 29 years old who had recovered from COVID-19.

CDR3 coding DNA: TGTGCCAGCAGACAACAGGGGTCCCTTTCTAACTATGGCTACACCTTC. The encoded protein is CASRQQGSLSNYGYTF. This chain connects TRBV27 to TRBJ1-2, with 7 bases fitting TRBD1. The trim removed 6 bases at V and 0 bases at J, leaving 10 bases unmatched. Looked up from germline, CDR1 is MNHEY and CDR2 is SMNVEV (reference sequence). The CDR3 consists of 16 residues.

The V call is TRBV19, the J call TRBJ2-5, with a possible D match to TRBD1 (5 bases). The germline V and J ends were trimmed by 4 bases and 4 bases, with 19 bases remaining between them. CDR1 is LNHDA and CDR2 is SQIVND in the germline V gene (reference sequence). This CDR3 region has 16 residues. The CDR3 sequence: CASSNEGVVSRETQYF. The DNA for the CDR3 is TGTGCCAGTAGTAATGAAGGGGTCGTATCCAGAGAGACCCAGTACTTC.

The chain employs TRBV7-6 and TRBJ1-6; D not certain. Germline CDR1 reads SGHVS; CDR2 reads FNYEAQ. V shed 4 bases and J shed 9 bases, with 13 bases lying between them. This CDR3 spans 14 amino acids. This CDR3 reads CASSSSGAGSPLHF. DNA for the CDR3: TGTGCCAGCAGCTCCTCGGGAGCGGGTTCACCCCTCCACTTT.

This chain uses TRBV19 with TRBJ2-2, with 8 bases matching TRBD1. Germline V gene data show CDR1 as LNHDA and CDR2 as SQIVND (reference sequence). V was clipped by 8 bases and J by 5 bases; unmatched bases: 19. The CDR3 spans 18 residues. The CDR3 sequence is CASYEGWEAGGTTGELFF. The CDR3 nucleotides are TGTGCCAGTTACGAAGGCTGGGAGGCAGGGGGCACGACCGGGGAGCTGTTTTTT.

The chain combines TRBV10-3 with TRBJ1-1; D is perhaps TRBD1 (6 bases). Trimming stripped 2 bases from V and 5 bases from J, with 9 bases between. CDR1 is ENHRY and CDR2 is SYGVKD in the germline V gene. The CDR3 is 13 amino acids. This chain's CDR3 is CAISEGGWTEAFF. The CDR3, as DNA: TGTGCCATCAGTGAGGGGGGCTGGACTGAAGCTTTCTTT.

This clone has only one observation. The chain couples TRBV5-1 to TRBJ2-6, with 8 bases lining up with TRBD1. With V trimmed by 3 bases and J by 0 bases, 8 bases remained unmatched. CDR1 is SGHRS and CDR2 is YFSETQ in the germline V gene. The CDR3 totals 18 residues. As DNA, the CDR3 is TGCGCCAGCAGCTCACGACAGGGGCCCGGCTCTGGGGCCAACGTCCTGACTTTC. Amino acid sequence: CASSSRQGPGSGANVLTF.

The CDR3 protein is CASSQNSGEEETQYF. The CDR3 DNA follows: TGTGCCAGCAGCCAAAATTCCGGCGAGGAAGAGACCCAGTACTTC. V gene TRBV4-2 combines with J gene TRBJ2-5, with D uncertain. Germline CDR1 reads LGHNA; CDR2 reads YNFKEQ. This CDR3 is 15 amino acids long. The V gene lost 2 bases and the J gene lost 3 bases, with 13 bases spanning the gap.

The chain has TRBV30 and TRBJ1-5; possibly TRBD1 for D (6 bases). The CDR3 totals 13 residues. V was shortened by 7 bases and J by 4 bases, with 14 bases between the two germline ends. Germline V CDR1 and CDR2: GTSNPN, SVGIG (reference sequence). The CDR3 sequence: CAFTGRENQPQHF. The CDR3, as DNA: TGTGCCTTTACAGGGAGGGAGAATCAGCCCCAGCATTTT.

Here the CDR3 DNA reads TGTGCCAGCAGTAAGGGGACTAGCGCCTCCGGATTGGAGACCCAGTACTTC. Amino acid sequence: CASSKGTSASGLETQYF. The chain recombines TRBV28 with TRBJ2-5, with 10 bases lining up with TRBD2. The CDR3 contains 17 residues. The ends lost 5 bases at V and 5 bases at J; junction bases unmatched: 14. Germline loops: CDR1 MDHEN, CDR2 SYDVKM.

The chain combines TRBV28 with TRBJ1-3; D not resolved. Germline assignment: CDR1 MDHEN and CDR2 SYDVKM. The CDR3 has 16 amino acids. Trimming stripped 3 bases from V and 0 bases from J, with 12 bases between. As DNA, the CDR3 is TGTGCCAGCAGTTTTATCGTCGGGAGCTCTGGAAACACCATATATTTT. Translating gives CASSFIVGSSGNTIYF.